This T cell receptor beta chain is from a study of blood T cell repertoires in COVID-19. Study details: Specimens from acute and convalescent COVID-19 originated in the United States, Italy and Spain. From T cells, B-cell-depleted T cells, or PBMCs came the material, which was cDNA or gDNA.

In the original workflow: The authors estimated nucleated cell counts from reference gene primer amplification. Sequencing was performed with immunoSEQ multiplex PCR; in TCRdb, only in-frame clones are kept and a portion is missing. V, J and clone size reflect that table, while D and trimming were determined from the DNA. The sample records about 180,000 clones, around 87% being singletons. The CDR3 covers 17 residues. CDR1 and CDR2 from the germline V gene are SGDLS and YYNGEE. With 0 bases removed from V and 6 bases from J, the gap between germline ends came to 18 bases. Sequencing used peripheral blood. This receptor was taken from a middle-aged man with active or convalescent COVID-19. V gene TRBV9 combines with J gene TRBJ2-2; tentatively, D is TRBD1 (5 bases). CDR3 coding DNA: TGTGCCAGCAGCGTAGGTTTGATGGCAGGGTCGGCCGGGGAGCTGTTTTTT. Its protein product is CASSVGLMAGSAGELFF.